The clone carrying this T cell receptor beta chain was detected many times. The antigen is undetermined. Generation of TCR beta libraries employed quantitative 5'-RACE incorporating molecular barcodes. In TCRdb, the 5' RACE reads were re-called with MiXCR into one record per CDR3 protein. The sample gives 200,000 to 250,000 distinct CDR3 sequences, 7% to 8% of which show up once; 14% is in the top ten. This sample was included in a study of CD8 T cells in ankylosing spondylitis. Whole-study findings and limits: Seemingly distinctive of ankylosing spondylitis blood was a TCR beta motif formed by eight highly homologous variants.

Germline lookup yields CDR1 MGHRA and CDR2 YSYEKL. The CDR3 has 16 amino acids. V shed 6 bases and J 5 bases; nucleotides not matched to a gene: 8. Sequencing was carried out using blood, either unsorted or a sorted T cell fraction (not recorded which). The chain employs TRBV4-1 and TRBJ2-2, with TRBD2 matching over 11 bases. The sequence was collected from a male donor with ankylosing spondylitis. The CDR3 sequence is CASRLTSGSRTGELFF. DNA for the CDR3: TGCGCCAGCAGGCTTACTAGCGGGAGTCGGACCGGGGAGCTGTTTTTT.